The 14 T cell receptor beta chains below all came from one sample that was sequenced in a study of T cell repertoires in cytomegalovirus infection. TCRdb called the reads again in MiXCR, with one record for every CDR3 protein. Seen here are 450,000 to 600,000 distinct CDR3 sequences, under 55% observed once, and the top ten hold roughly two fifths. Their antigen targets remain unknown. The sequenced sample was cultured PBMCs, obtained from culture after CMV antigen stimulation. The receptors were gathered from a human donor in good health (CMV status not recorded). Some clones in this sample may be carry-over from other donors' samples.

The gene calls are TRBV2 and TRBJ1-1; D is ambiguous. V was pared by 2 bases and J by 4 bases, with 11 bases between. In germline, CDR1 is SNHLY, CDR2 FYNNEI. This CDR3 region has 14 residues. The CDR3 nucleotides are TGTGCCAGCAGTGAACGGTCGGGATCCACTGAAGCTTTCTTT. It specifies CASSERSGSTEAFF.

The rearrangement links TRBV12-3 or TRBV12-4 to TRBJ1-3, with D uncertain. The CDR3 consists of 12 residues. Trimming pared 7 bases from V and 4 bases from J, leaving 8 bases between. CDR3 coding DNA: TGTGCCAGCACATTTGGAGGAAACACCATATATTTT. Residues: CASTFGGNTIYF.

This clonotype occurred a few times. The V and J genes are TRBV7-2 and TRBJ2-7; 10 nucleotides line up with TRBD2. Germline values: CDR1 SGHTA, CDR2 FQGNSA. The CDR3 extends over 16 amino acids. J gave up 0 bases and V 1 base, and 3 bases lay outside the gene matches. CDR3 protein: CASSLVASGSSYEQYF. Written as DNA, the CDR3 is TGTGCCAGCAGCTTAGTGGCTAGCGGGAGCTCCTACGAGCAGTACTTC.

The CDR3 protein is CAISVTGTRSYNEQFF. CDR3 DNA sequence: TGTGCCATCAGTGTCACCGGGACTAGGTCCTACAATGAGCAGTTCTTC. The rearrangement links TRBV10-3 to TRBJ2-1, with 8 bases aligning to TRBD2. The V gene end was trimmed by 4 bases and the J gene end by 1 base; junction bases not matched to a gene: 6. The germline CDR1 and CDR2 sequences are ENHRY and SYGVKD. The CDR3 is 16 amino acids.

The rearrangement links TRBV2 to TRBJ2-7; D is undetermined. Per the germline V gene, CDR1 is SNHLY and CDR2 is FYNNEI. V shed 3 bases and J shed 0 bases, with 9 bases lying between them. This CDR3 contains 14 residues. This chain's CDR3 is CASSEGQSSYEQYF. CDR3 nucleotide sequence: TGTGCCAGCAGTGAGGGTCAGTCCTCCTACGAGCAGTACTTC.

This chain uses TRBV6-1 with TRBJ1-1, with TRBD1 identical over 7 bases. Germline values: CDR1 MNHNS, CDR2 SASEGT. CDR3 length: 11 residues. V lost 6 bases and J lost 11; bases outside the gene matches: 6. In DNA form, the CDR3 reads TGTGCCAGCAGGTCGACAGGGTCGGCTTTCTTT. It yields the protein CASRSTGSAFF.

This chain uses TRBV20-1 with TRBJ1-6; 7 nucleotides agree with TRBD1. The CDR3 spans 13 residues. Germline assignment: CDR1 DFQATT and CDR2 SNEGSKA (reference sequence). V lost 5 bases to trimming and J lost 7 bases; unmatched junction nucleotides: 5. This chain's CDR3 is CSAPQGGNSPLHF. The CDR3 DNA follows: TGCAGTGCTCCTCAGGGGGGAAATTCACCCCTCCACTTT.

This clonotype appeared a few times. DNA for the CDR3: TGTGCCAGCAGCGATAAGGGGGGGACCACCATATATTTT. Protein: CASSDKGGTTIYF. The gene calls are TRBV7-2 and TRBJ1-3; tentative D call: TRBD1 (6 bases). V was pared by 5 bases and J by 9 bases, with 14 bases between. The CDR3 has 13 residues. Germline CDR1 and CDR2: SGHTA and FQGNSA. The complete variable domain, with remaining parts taken from reference TRBV7-2 and TRBJ1-3, reads GAGVSQSPSNKVTEKGKDVELRCDPISGHTALYWYRQSLGQGLEFLIYFQGNSAPDKSGLPSDRFSAERTGGSVSTLTIQRTQQEDSAVYLCASSDKGGTTIYFGEGSWLTVV.

This rearrangement joins TRBV5-6 to TRBJ1-6, with D maybe TRBD1 (5 bases). This CDR3 contains 18 residues. Trimming shortened V by 2 bases and J by 4 bases, and 19 bases separated the two germline ends. CDR1 is SGHDT, CDR2 YYEEEE, per germline. This CDR3 is CASSLTGPGEIYNSPLHF. For the CDR3, the DNA is TGTGCCAGCAGCTTAACAGGCCCGGGCGAGATTTATAATTCACCCCTCCACTTT.

The chain combines TRBV6-2 or TRBV6-3 with TRBJ2-1, with 9 positions matching TRBD2. The trim removed 4 bases at V and 6 bases at J, leaving 7 bases unmatched. The germline CDR1 and CDR2 sequences are MNHEY and SVGEGT. The CDR3 is made up of 15 amino acids. DNA of the CDR3: TGTGCCAGCAGTTTCCCGGGACTAGCCACCAATGAGCAGTTCTTC. Its protein is CASSFPGLATNEQFF.

The chain links TRBV11-2 to TRBJ1-1; D not certain. Germline-derived CDR1 and CDR2 are SGHAT and FQNNGV. V was cut by 5 bases and J by 4 bases, with 11 bases left in between. The CDR3 has 13 amino acids. The CDR3: CASSPAVGTEAFF. The CDR3 DNA reads as TGTGCCAGCAGCCCGGCGGTTGGCACTGAAGCTTTCTTT.

CDR3 DNA: TGTGCCAGCAGCCCGCGGGGGGGCGGGAGGGCAGATACGCAGTATTTT. Its translation: CASSPRGGGRADTQYF. The genes are TRBV7-2 and TRBJ2-3, with 9 positions matching TRBD2. The CDR3 is 16 amino acids. J lost 4 bases, V lost 5 bases, and 10 bases had no gene match. Germline values: CDR1 SGHTA, CDR2 FQGNSA.

The chain employs TRBV4-1 and TRBJ1-6, with D tentatively TRBD1 (5 bases). Germline V lookup: CDR1 MGHRA, CDR2 YSYEKL. V gave up 0 bases and J gave up 3 bases, with 12 bases separating them. The CDR3 runs 17 residues. Here the CDR3 reads CASSQDRRQYYNSPLHF. CDR3 sequence (DNA): TGCGCCAGCAGCCAAGATCGGAGACAGTACTATAATTCACCCCTCCACTTT.

This clonotype was recorded a few times. V usage is TRBV7-2 and J usage is TRBJ2-2; no definite D call. The CDR3 is made up of 14 amino acids. V lost 5 bases, J lost 6 bases, and 13 bases lay in between. CDR1 is SGHTA and CDR2 is FQGNSA in the germline V gene. CDR3 DNA: TGTGCCAGCAGCCCTCTCCGGCAGGCCGGGGAGCTGTTTTTT. Protein sequence: CASSPLRQAGELFF. Using reference TRBV7-2 and TRBJ2-2 for the parts outside the CDR3, the full variable domain is GAGVSQSPSNKVTEKGKDVELRCDPISGHTALYWYRQSLGQGLEFLIYFQGNSAPDKSGLPSDRFSAERTGGSVSTLTIQRTQQEDSAVYLCASSPLRQAGELFFGEGSRLTVL.